The following is a T cell receptor (beta chain) sequence with its context. A single count supports this clone. Its antigen target is currently unknown. Within one base of it there is no much larger clone, and no base qualities were kept. CDR1 and CDR2, looked up from the germline V gene, are SGHVS and FNYEAQ. V sheds 5 bases and J sheds 5 bases, leaving 18 bases between their ends. Measured from the cysteine to the phenylalanine, the CDR3 is 15 residues long. The read is trimmed to its CDR3 DNA, 45 bases read in frame from base 1. The library was built by means of the immunoSEQ multiplex PCR assay. On the study's bioinformatics: A statistical classification framework was built to diagnose cytomegalovirus status from the catalog of TCR beta chain sequences. This immuneACCESS table, as held by TCRdb, lists in-frame sequences with V and J called but not all clones. Of the missing ones, under half trace to an unresolved V gene in checked studies; the others have no known cause. The V and J calls and clone size are taken from that table; D and trimming were inferred from the DNA. This sample comprises 65,000 to 80,000 clones, 90% to 95% of them detected only once. Over 2% of the sample belongs to the ten largest clones.

The sample originates from a study of cytomegalovirus exposure and HLA in healthy donors (dated by TCRdb to 2016 to 2017). The study in broad terms: According to a later analysis, one platform produced both the roughly 130 validation repertoires and the 666 repertoires of the first cohort. The study aimed to test whether cataloging public T cell receptors could reveal signatures of past pathogen exposure. Along with the roughly 610-subject first cohort, a separate validation cohort of roughly 110 different subjects was used. The study combined high-throughput TCR immunosequencing, statistical association of individual TCRs with disease status, and machine learning to predict cytomegalovirus infection status.

Points the paper makes about the study in general: A later analysis found that TCRs clustered in the first cohort also tended to co-occur in the 120 validation repertoires, with 94% of cluster scores above 0. In vitro tests confirmed that three of the cytomegalovirus-associated TCR beta chains recognize cytomegalovirus antigens. It was suggested by the authors that the approach could potentially be generalized to other disease states and immunological phenotypes. The classifier was reported to diagnose cytomegalovirus status with high specificity and sensitivity in both the original cohort and the validation cohort. Most TCR sequences were observed very rarely across donors, whereas some public TCRs were present in many individuals. A later analysis lacked HLA typing for the validation cohort, so it scored co-occurrence in that cohort across all 120 or so repertoires. A total of roughly 160 TCR beta chains were listed by the study as associated with cytomegalovirus.

The donors belonged to the validation cohort of under 150 subjects, which was separate from the 666-subject first cohort. The receptor was derived from a woman younger than 30 in good health and CMV-seronegative. The sample was PBMCs. The rearrangement joined TRBV7-6 to TRBJ2-5; D gene: possibly TRBD1, on 7 matching bases. The CDR3 protein sequence reads: CASSVAGGIAETQYF. The base sequence is TGTGCCAGCAGCGTTGCAGGGGGGATAGCGGAGACCCAGTACTTC.